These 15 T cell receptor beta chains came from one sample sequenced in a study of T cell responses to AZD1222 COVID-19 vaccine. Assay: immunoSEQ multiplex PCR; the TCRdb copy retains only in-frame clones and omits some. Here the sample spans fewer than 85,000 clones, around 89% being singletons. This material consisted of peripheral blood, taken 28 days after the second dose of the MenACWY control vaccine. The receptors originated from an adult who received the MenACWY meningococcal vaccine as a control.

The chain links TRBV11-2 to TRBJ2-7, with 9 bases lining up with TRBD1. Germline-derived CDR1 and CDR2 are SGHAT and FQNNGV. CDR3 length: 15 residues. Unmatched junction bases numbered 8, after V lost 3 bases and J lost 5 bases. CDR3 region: CASSFTGTGFNEQYF. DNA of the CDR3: TGTGCCAGCAGCTTCACCGGGACAGGGTTCAACGAGCAGTACTTC.

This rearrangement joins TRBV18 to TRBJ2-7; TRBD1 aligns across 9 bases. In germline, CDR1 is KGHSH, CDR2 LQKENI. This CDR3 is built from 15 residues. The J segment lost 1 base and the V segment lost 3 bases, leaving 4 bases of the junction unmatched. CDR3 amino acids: CASSPSGTGSYEQYF. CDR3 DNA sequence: TGTGCCAGCTCACCCTCCGGGACAGGGTCCTACGAGCAGTACTTC.

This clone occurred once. The CDR3 nucleotides are TGTGCCAGCAGCCAAGTTGCAGGGTACAATCGGAAGACCCAGTACTTC. Encoded protein: CASSQVAGYNRKTQYF. The genes are TRBV3-1 (or the pseudogene TRBV3-2) and TRBJ2-5; possible D gene TRBD1, 5 bases. This CDR3 has 16 amino acids. Germline CDR1 is LGHDT and CDR2 is YNNKEL (reference sequence). The germline V and J ends were trimmed by 1 base and 6 bases, with 18 bases remaining between them.

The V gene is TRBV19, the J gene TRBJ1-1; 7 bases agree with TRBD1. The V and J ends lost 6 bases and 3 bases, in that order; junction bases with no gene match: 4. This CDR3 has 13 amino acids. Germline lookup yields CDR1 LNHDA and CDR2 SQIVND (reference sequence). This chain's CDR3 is CASSTTGDTEAFF. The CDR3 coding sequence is TGTGCCAGTAGCACAACAGGGGACACTGAAGCTTTCTTT.

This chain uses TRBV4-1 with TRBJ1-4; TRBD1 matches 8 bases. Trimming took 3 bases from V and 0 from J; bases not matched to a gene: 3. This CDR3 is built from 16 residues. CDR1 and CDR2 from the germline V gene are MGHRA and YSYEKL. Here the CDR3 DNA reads TGCGCCAGCAGCCAGGACAGGGACCCAACTAATGAAAAACTGTTTTTT. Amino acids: CASSQDRDPTNEKLFF.

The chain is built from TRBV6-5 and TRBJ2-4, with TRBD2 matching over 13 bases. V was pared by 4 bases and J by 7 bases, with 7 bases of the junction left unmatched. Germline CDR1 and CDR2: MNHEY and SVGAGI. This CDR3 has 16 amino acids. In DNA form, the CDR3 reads TGTGCCAGCAGTTCCACGCGGACTAGCGGGAGTAACATTCAGTACTTC. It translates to CASSSTRTSGSNIQYF.

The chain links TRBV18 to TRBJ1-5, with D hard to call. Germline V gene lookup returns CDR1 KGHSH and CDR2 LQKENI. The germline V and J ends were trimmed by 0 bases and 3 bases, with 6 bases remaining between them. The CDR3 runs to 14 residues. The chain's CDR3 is CASSPPGLNQPQHF. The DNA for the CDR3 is TGTGCCAGCTCACCACCGGGCCTCAATCAGCCCCAGCATTTT.

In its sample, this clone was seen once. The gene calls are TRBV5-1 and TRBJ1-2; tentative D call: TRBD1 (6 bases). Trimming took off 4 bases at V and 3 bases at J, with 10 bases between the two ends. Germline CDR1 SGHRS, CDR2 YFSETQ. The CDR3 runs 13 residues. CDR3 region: CASSLTGHYGYTF. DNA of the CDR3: TGCGCCAGCAGCCTGACAGGACACTATGGCTACACCTTC.

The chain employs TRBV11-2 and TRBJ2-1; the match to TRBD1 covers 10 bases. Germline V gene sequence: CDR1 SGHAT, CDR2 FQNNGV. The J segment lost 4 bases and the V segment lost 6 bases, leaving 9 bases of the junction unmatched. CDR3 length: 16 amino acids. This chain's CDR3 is CASRQSGQGVYNEQFF. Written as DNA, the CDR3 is TGTGCCAGCAGGCAAAGTGGACAGGGGGTTTACAATGAGCAGTTCTTC.

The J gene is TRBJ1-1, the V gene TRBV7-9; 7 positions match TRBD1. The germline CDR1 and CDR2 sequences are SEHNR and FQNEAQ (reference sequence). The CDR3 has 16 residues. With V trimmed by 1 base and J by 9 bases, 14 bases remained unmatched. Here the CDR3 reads CASSLEGGASYIQAFF. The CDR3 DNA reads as TGTGCCAGCAGCTTAGAAGGGGGCGCCTCTTATATACAAGCTTTCTTT.

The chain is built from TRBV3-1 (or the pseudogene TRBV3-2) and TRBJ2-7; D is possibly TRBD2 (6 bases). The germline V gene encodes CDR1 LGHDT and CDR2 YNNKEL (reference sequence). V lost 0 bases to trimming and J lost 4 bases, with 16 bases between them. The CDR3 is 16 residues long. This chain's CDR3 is CASSQDLGGSRYEQYF. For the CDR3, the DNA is TGTGCCAGCAGCCAAGATCTCGGAGGGAGTCGGTACGAGCAGTACTTC.

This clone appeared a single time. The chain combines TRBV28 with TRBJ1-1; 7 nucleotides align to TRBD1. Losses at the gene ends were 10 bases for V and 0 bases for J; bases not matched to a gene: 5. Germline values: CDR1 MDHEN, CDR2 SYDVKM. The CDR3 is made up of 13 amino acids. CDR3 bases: TGTGCCACCTCAGGGGGGATGAACACTGAAGCTTTCTTT. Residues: CATSGGMNTEAFF.

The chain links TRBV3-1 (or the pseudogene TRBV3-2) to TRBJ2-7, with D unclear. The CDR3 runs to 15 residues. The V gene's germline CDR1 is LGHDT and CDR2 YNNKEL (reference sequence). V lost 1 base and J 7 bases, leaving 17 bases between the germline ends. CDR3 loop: CASSQGFGGPREQYF. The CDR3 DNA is TGTGCCAGCAGCCAAGGGTTCGGCGGTCCCCGAGAGCAGTACTTC.

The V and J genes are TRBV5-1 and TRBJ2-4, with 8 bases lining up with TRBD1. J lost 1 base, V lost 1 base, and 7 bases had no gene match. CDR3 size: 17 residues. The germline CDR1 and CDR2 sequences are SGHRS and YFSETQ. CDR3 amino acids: CASSLTDRGRAKNIQYF. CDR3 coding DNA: TGCGCCAGCAGCTTGACCGACAGGGGAAGGGCCAAAAACATTCAGTACTTC.

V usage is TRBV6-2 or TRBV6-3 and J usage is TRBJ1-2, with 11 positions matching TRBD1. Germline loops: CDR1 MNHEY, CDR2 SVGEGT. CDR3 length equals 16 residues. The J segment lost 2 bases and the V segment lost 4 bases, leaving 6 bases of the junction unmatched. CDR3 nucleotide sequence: TGTGCCAGCAGTTCCCCCCGGGACAGGGGGAACTATGGCTACACCTTC. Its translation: CASSSPRDRGNYGYTF.